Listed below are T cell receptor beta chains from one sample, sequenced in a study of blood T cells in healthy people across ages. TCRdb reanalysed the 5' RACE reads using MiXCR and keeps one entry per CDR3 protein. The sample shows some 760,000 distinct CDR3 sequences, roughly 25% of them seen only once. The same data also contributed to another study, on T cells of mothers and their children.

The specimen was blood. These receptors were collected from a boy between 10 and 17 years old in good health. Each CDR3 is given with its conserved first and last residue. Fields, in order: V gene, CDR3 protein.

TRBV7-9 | CASSLAARNYGYTF
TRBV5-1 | CASSPGTGGNTGELFF
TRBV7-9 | CASSLGILWDEPNTEAFF
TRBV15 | CATRTSGGGTDTQYF
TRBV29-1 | CSVFARYTDTQYF
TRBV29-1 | CSVREGERDPYEQYF
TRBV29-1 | CSVLAGTYEQYF
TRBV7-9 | CASSRREAGETLEQYF
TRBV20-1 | CSARDQAGPGNTIYF
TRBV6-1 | CASTGGNRAYNEQFF
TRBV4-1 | CASKEMRWESTEAFF
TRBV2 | CASSRDRSQETQYF
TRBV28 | CASSPTQTGTDTQYF
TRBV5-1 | CASSGRTGGSYNEQFF
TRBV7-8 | CASSSPFGTGLHEQFF
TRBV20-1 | CSAIQGLAKNIQYF
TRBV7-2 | CASSASSGRERETQYF
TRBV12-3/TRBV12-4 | CASGGTGGAETQYF
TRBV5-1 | CASSLLRLAGGRSYNEQFF
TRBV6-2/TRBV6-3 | CASSYNEWDQPQHF
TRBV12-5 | CASGLSLGADTQYF
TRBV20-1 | CSARHWGSDADTQYF
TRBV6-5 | CASSYSGQGEETQYF
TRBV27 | CASSSITGLAGGGETQYF
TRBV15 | CATSSPYEQYF
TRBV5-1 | CASSLRDPGWSEKLFF
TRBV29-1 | CSVEGRVPDEQYF
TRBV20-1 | CSARGGLGRSGYTF
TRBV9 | CASSVTGGRTYEQYF
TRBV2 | CASSGGSPLQTTYEQYF
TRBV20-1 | CSARDFAAGLTGELFF
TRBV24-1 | CATSDFLGTGGTDTQYF
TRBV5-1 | CASSISGDNEQFF
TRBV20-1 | CSARSGVKGSGANVLTF
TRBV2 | CASSEGDRGSTDTQYF
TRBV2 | CASSEGTGATDTQYF
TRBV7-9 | CASSLNAGNEQYF
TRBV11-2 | CASSLGPLQLAGVYEQYF
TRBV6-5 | CASSYSMWGPGEEQFF
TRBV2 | CASSEDGGSYKQYF
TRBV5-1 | CASKDTYGYTF
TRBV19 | CASRNPGQNYGYTF
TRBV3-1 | CASSTLPTDTQYF
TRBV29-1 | CSVEDSGQGDLIQETQYF
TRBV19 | CASSIDEAPYGYTF
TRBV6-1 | CASSEPGVGGQYEQFF
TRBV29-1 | CSVARPLNTEAFF
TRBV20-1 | CSAVDMTSGQETQCF
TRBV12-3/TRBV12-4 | CASSLLAVRETQYF
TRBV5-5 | CASSLNGGWTDTQYF
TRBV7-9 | CASSLPTGELFF
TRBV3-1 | CASSQDNQGLQPQHF
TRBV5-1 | CASSLDPLAGSEEQYF